This TCR beta chain originates from a study of identical twins. Findings of the study overall: Abundant cord blood beta clonotypes carried fewer insertions; memory repertoires showed none.

For this clonotype: What it binds is unknown.

TCRdb independently ran MiXCR on the 5' RACE reads; one entry per CDR3 protein. This sample has 640,000 or so distinct CDR3 sequences, with roughly 6% found just once. This CDR3 comprises 17 residues. The junction had 11 bases not matched to a gene; V was cut back by 8 bases and J by 0 bases. This chain uses TRBV12-3 or TRBV12-4 with TRBJ2-3; TRBD1 matches at 10 bases. The TCR originated in a man younger than 35 in good health. Sequenced sample: naive T cells sorted from blood. The CDR3 protein is CASGGTGDPTSTDTQYF. CDR3 DNA: TGTGCCAGCGGCGGGACAGGGGATCCGACTAGCACAGATACGCAGTATTTT.